This T cell receptor (beta chain) stems from a study of vaccination effects on CD4 cells after COVID-19. With respect to this clone: As yet, its antigen is unknown.

Using viral peptide pools, the ViraFEST assay grew out antigen-specific CD4+ T cells prior to sequencing. Culturing for around eleven days preceded CD4+ T cell isolation. By PCR, the person was confirmed to have had SARS-CoV-2 infection between March and December 2020. This CDR3 is built from 17 residues. The V end lost 0 bases, the J end lost 1 base, and 14 bases lay between the germline ends. Germline CDR1 and CDR2: SGHRS and YFSETQ. TCRdb's table, derived via immunoSEQ multiplex PCR, lists solely in-frame clones and lacks some. The profile shows around 28,000 clones, roughly 71% of them singletons.

This sequence originates from a human donor who had a prior SARS-CoV-2 infection. The chain recombines TRBV5-1 with TRBJ1-5, with D maybe TRBD1 (6 bases). Sequencing used CD4+ T cells from PBMCs cultured with SARS-CoV-2 spike peptides, obtained before COVID-19 vaccination. CDR3 sequence: CASSLGPTGFSNQPQHF. DNA for the CDR3: TGCGCCAGCAGCTTGGGGCCCACAGGGTTCAGCAATCAGCCCCAGCATTTT.